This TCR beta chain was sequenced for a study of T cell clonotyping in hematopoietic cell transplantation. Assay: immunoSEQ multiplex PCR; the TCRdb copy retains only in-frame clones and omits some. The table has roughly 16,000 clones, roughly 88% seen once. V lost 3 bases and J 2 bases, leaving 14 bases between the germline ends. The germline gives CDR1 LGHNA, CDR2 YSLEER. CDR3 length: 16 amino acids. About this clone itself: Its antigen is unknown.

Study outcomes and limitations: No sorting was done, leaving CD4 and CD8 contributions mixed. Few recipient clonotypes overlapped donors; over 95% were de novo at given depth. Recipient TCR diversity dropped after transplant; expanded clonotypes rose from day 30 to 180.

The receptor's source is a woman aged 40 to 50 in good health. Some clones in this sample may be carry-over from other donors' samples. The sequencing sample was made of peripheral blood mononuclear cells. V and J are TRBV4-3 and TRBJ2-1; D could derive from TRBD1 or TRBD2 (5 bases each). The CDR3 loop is CASSQTEGRPYNEQFF. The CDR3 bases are TGCGCCAGCAGCCAGACCGAGGGGAGACCCTACAATGAGCAGTTCTTC.